One sample yielded the 6 T cell receptor beta chains listed below, sequenced in a study of blood T cell repertoires in COVID-19. Produced via immunoSEQ multiplex PCR; TCRdb's table is partial and in-frame only. The sample has some 74,000 clones, roughly 84% seen once; the top ten hold 35% to 50%. The material sequenced was peripheral blood. The receptors stem from an older man with acute or convalescent COVID-19.

CDR3 DNA: TGTGCCAGCAGCTTAGGAGGGACAGGGTCCGTTTCGGGAGCTTTCTTT. It specifies CASSLGGTGSVSGAFF. The chain employs TRBV7-8 and TRBJ1-1; 9 bases fit TRBD1. The CDR3 sequence is 16 residues long. Losses at the gene ends were 1 base for V and 10 bases for J; bases not matched to a gene: 13. The V gene's germline CDR1 is SGHVS and CDR2 FQNEAQ.

The V call is TRBV6-5, the J call TRBJ1-4, with D maybe TRBD1 (5 bases). Germline V gene sequence: CDR1 MNHEY, CDR2 SVGAGI. This CDR3 spans 14 amino acids. V was pared by 5 bases and J by 10 bases, with 17 bases between. Here the CDR3 DNA reads TGTGCCAGCAGTCAGGGAGGCTGGAAGGGAAAACTGTTTTTT. As protein: CASSQGGWKGKLFF.

This clone has just a few counts. J is TRBJ1-2 and V is TRBV4-1; the D gene is possibly TRBD1 (5 bases). The CDR3 loop spans 17 amino acids. Trimming took off 4 bases at V and 4 bases at J, with 22 bases between the two ends. Germline V gene sequence: CDR1 MGHRA, CDR2 YSYEKL. In DNA, the CDR3 is TGCGCCAGCAGCCGTCCTGCAGTGACGGGGGTGGGCTATGGCTACACCTTC. Its protein product is CASSRPAVTGVGYGYTF.

This clone appeared a single time. CDR3 in DNA: TGCGCCAGCACTCCCTTAGCGGGGGCGCGTGAGACCCAGTACTTC. Protein sequence: CASTPLAGARETQYF. The genes are TRBV5-1 and TRBJ2-5; 9 bases align to TRBD2. The V gene end was trimmed by 6 bases and the J gene end by 5 bases; junction bases not matched to a gene: 11. CDR3 length: 15 amino acids. Germline CDR1 and CDR2: SGHRS and YFSETQ.

This chain uses TRBV4-2 with TRBJ2-3; 11 bases are shared with TRBD2. The CDR3 consists of 15 residues. Germline V gene sequence: CDR1 LGHNA, CDR2 YNFKEQ. V lost 5 bases, J lost 7 bases, and 8 bases stayed unmatched. The CDR3 is CASSSTSGSMYTQYF. DNA of the CDR3: TGTGCCAGCAGCTCCACTAGCGGGAGCATGTATACGCAGTATTTT.

The chain employs TRBV11-2 and TRBJ2-5; the match to TRBD1 covers 7 bases. V shed 2 bases and J 5 bases; nucleotides not matched to a gene: 5. CDR3 length: 14 residues. Germline V lookup: CDR1 SGHAT, CDR2 FQNNGV. CDR3 protein: CASSLQRGRETQYF. The DNA for the CDR3 is TGTGCCAGCAGCTTACAGAGGGGGCGTGAGACCCAGTACTTC.